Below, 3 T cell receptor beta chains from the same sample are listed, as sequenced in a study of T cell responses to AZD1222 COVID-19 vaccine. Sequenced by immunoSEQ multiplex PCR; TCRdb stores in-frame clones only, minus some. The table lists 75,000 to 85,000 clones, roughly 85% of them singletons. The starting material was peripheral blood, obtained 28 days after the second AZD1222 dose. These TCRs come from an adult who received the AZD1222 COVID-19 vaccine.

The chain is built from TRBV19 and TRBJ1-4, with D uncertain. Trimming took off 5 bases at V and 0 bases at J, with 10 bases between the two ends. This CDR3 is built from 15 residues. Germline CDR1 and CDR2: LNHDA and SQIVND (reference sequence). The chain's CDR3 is CASSPRTTTNEKLFF. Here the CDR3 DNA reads TGTGCCAGTAGTCCCAGGACGACAACTAATGAAAAACTGTTTTTT.

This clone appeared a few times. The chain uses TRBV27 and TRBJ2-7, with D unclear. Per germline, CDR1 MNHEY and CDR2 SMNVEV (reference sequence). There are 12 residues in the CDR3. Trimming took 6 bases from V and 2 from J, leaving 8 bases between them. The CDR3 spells CASRTWPYEQYF. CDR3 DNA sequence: TGTGCCAGCAGGACTTGGCCCTACGAGCAGTACTTC.

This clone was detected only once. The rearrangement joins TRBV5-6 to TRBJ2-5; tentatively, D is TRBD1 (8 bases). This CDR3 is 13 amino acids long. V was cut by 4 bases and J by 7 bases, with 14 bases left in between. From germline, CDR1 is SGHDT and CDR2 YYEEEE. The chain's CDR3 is CASSRGDRRTQYF. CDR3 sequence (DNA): TGTGCCAGCAGCCGGGGGGACAGGAGGACCCAGTACTTC.